This T cell receptor (beta chain) appears in the sequencing data of a study of memory CD4+ T cells and cytomegalovirus serostatus. Single viable CD3+CD4+CD8-CD45RO+ cells were sorted as the memory CD4+ T cells. Serum IgG to CMV pp150, pp28, p38 and p52 defined serostatus. Data came from immunoSEQ multiplex PCR; TCRdb stores just in-frame clones and leaves some out. The sample carries 40,000 to 50,000 clones, 76% recorded once. Per the germline V gene, CDR1 is ENHRY and CDR2 is SYGVKD. V lost 3 bases and J lost 5, with 11 bases in between. This CDR3 has 14 amino acids. The TCR originated in an adult in good health and CMV-seronegative. V gene TRBV10-3 combines with J gene TRBJ1-5; D perhaps matches TRBD1 (5 bases). The specimen was memory CD4+ T cells from blood. This chain's CDR3 is CAISDSGGDQPQHF. As DNA, the CDR3 is TGTGCCATCAGTGACAGCGGAGGGGATCAGCCCCAGCATTTT.